A single sample is the source of the 3 T cell receptor beta chains below, sequenced in a study of shared clonotypes between healthy human individuals. Assay: immunoSEQ multiplex PCR; the TCRdb copy retains only in-frame clones and omits some. Of approximately 2.5 million clones in the sample, around nine tenths are singletons; the top ten hold over 0.12%. The sample was naive CD4+ T cells sorted from blood. Specified subset: CD45RA+ positively selected. These receptors were taken from a man between 18 and 35 years old in good health.

With respect to this clone: Other DNA sequences within the sample encode an identical CDR3. This chain joins TRBV18 and TRBJ1-1, with D tentatively TRBD1 (6 bases). The germline V and J ends were trimmed by 6 bases and 1 base, with 9 bases remaining between them. The CDR3 spans 13 residues. The germline V gene has CDR1 KGHSH and CDR2 LQKENI. The CDR3 reads CASSSDRNTEAFF. In DNA form, the CDR3 reads TGTGCCAGCTCTTCGGACAGGAACACTGAAGCTTTCTTT.

The chain recombines TRBV5-1 with TRBJ2-7; TRBD2 aligns across 8 bases. Unmatched junction bases numbered 6, after V lost 4 bases and J lost 0 bases. The germline V gene encodes CDR1 SGHRS and CDR2 YFSETQ. The CDR3 runs 15 residues. The CDR3 sequence: CASSRGSGVSYEQYF. The CDR3 DNA is TGCGCCAGCAGCCGGGGTAGCGGGGTCTCCTACGAGCAGTACTTC.

This sequence joins TRBV23-1 and TRBJ1-1; 7 bases line up with TRBD1. Being an ORF, TRBV23-1 has a function that is uncertain. Trimming cost V 5 bases and J 9 bases; bases outside gene matches: 3. The CDR3 length is 11 residues. In nucleotides, the CDR3 is TGCGCCAGCAGTAGACAGGGTAAAGCTTTCTTT. This encodes CASSRQGKAFF.